What follows describes a single TCR beta chain. The data originate from a study of control samples from healthy donors and cancer patients. The germline V gene encodes CDR1 SGHTA and CDR2 FQGNSA. This CDR3 has 14 residues. V was clipped by 2 bases and J by 4 bases, with 11 bases between them. Sequencing used immunoSEQ multiplex PCR; TCRdb keeps in-frame clones, though not all of them. The sample carries over 45,000 clones, roughly nine tenths recorded once. The sequenced sample was PBMCs. The sequence was obtained from a man between 35 and 55 years old with colorectal cancer. The genes are TRBV7-2 and TRBJ1-1; weak D call: TRBD1 (6 bases). In DNA, the CDR3 is TGTGCCAGCAGCTTACCGGGACACCTCACTGAAGCTTTCTTT. This translates into CASSLPGHLTEAFF.